This TCR beta chain was found in a study of beta chain features in type 1 diabetes. The CDR3 is made up of 13 amino acids. In germline, CDR1 is SQVTM, CDR2 ANQGSEA. Trimming at V came to 3 bases and at J to 6 bases, leaving 5 bases not matched to a gene. This clone was found a few times. What it binds is unknown. Sequenced material consisted of expressed TCRB transcripts (all of the isolated RNA was reverse transcribed). Here immunoSEQ multiplex PCR was the method, and the copy in TCRdb shows in-frame clones only, minus some. The sample holds about 340,000 clones, roughly 12% seen once. Study results and limitations: VDJ junctions sequenced from type 1 diabetes patients showed fewer insertions and more deletions. PCR, the amplification step, might favor shorter templates, equally in patients and controls. Type 1 diabetes patients showed a moderate but significant shortening of TCRB CDR3s in all four CD4+ subsets. In comparison with healthy donors, patients had naive, central memory and Treg TCRB repertoires that appeared more similar.

This clonotype was obtained from a woman under 30 with type 1 diabetes. Specimen: naive CD4+ T cells from blood. The chain links TRBV29-1 to TRBJ2-3; 8 nucleotides line up with TRBD2. CDR3 sequence (DNA): TGCAGCGTTGACAACGGGAGGGCGGATACGCAGTATTTT. It is translated as CSVDNGRADTQYF.